Shown below are 19 T cell receptor beta chains from a single sample sequenced in a study of blood T cell repertoires in COVID-19. Sequencing was performed with immunoSEQ multiplex PCR; in TCRdb, only in-frame clones are kept and a portion is missing. The table shows roughly 230,000 clones, with approximately 91% occurring only once. Source material: peripheral blood. The source is a human donor in a cohort sampled during active COVID-19.

The chain recombines TRBV27 with TRBJ1-1; no reliable D call. The CDR3 covers 13 residues. Germline lookup yields CDR1 MNHEY and CDR2 SMNVEV (reference sequence). V was cut by 11 bases and J by 0 bases, with 13 bases left in between. The CDR3 nucleotides are TGTGCCGAACTTCCGGGATTGAACACTGAAGCTTTCTTT. Residues: CAELPGLNTEAFF.

V and J are TRBV4-3 and TRBJ1-3; no definite D call. V was clipped by 0 bases and J by 4 bases, with 19 bases between them. CDR1 and CDR2 from the germline V gene are LGHNA and YSLEER. The CDR3 extends over 18 amino acids. The CDR3: CASSQDEVAEIMGNTIYF. Here the CDR3 DNA reads TGCGCCAGCAGCCAAGATGAGGTTGCGGAGATTATGGGAAACACCATATATTTT.

The J gene is TRBJ2-1, the V gene TRBV3-1 (or the pseudogene TRBV3-2); 8 bases align to TRBD2. This CDR3 contains 17 residues. In germline, CDR1 is LGHDT, CDR2 YNNKEL (reference sequence). With 3 bases clipped from V and 7 bases from J, the junction kept 14 bases outside the gene matches. The CDR3 region has the DNA TGTGCCAGCAGCCACCCTTCTTGGGCGGGAGGAGTAAATGAGCAGTTCTTC. It is translated as CASSHPSWAGGVNEQFF.

The V and J genes are TRBV11-2 and TRBJ2-1; 8 nucleotides line up with TRBD2. The V and J ends lost 5 bases and 6 bases, in that order; junction bases with no gene match: 6. The CDR3 has 14 amino acids. From germline, CDR1 is SGHAT and CDR2 FQNNGV. CDR3 region: CASSLQRGRNEQFF. CDR3 sequence (DNA): TGTGCCAGCAGCCTTCAGCGGGGGCGCAATGAGCAGTTCTTC.

The chain couples TRBV4-3 to TRBJ1-2; the match to TRBD1 covers 8 bases. There are 15 residues in the CDR3. The V gene end was trimmed by 2 bases and the J gene end by 5 bases; junction bases not matched to a gene: 7. Germline V gene lookup returns CDR1 LGHNA and CDR2 YSLEER. The DNA of the CDR3 is TGCGCCAGCAGCCAACTAATTACAGGGGGTTATGGCTACACCTTC. Its protein product is CASSQLITGGYGYTF.

A single count supports this clone. This chain uses TRBV5-1 with TRBJ1-4; 8 bases are shared with TRBD1. This CDR3 has 13 residues. The V segment lost 3 bases and the J segment 8 bases; nucleotides outside the gene matches: 3. Germline loops: CDR1 SGHRS, CDR2 YFSETQ. The CDR3 DNA is TGCGCCAGCAGCTCAGGGGGCAACGAAAAACTGTTTTTT. Translating it yields CASSSGGNEKLFF.

The chain has TRBV28 and TRBJ1-2; D may be TRBD1 (5 bases). The germline V gene has CDR1 MDHEN and CDR2 SYDVKM. The CDR3 consists of 13 residues. V was trimmed by 6 bases and J by 7 bases, leaving 15 bases between them. The CDR3: CASRTGTHIGYTF. The DNA for the CDR3 is TGTGCCAGCAGGACCGGGACTCATATTGGCTACACCTTC.

In the case of this clone: This sample includes further DNA sequences coding for the same CDR3. The chain recombines TRBV27 with TRBJ2-7, with 8 bases identical to TRBD1. Germline values: CDR1 MNHEY, CDR2 SMNVEV (reference sequence). V shed 2 bases and J 3 bases; nucleotides not matched to a gene: 0. This CDR3 contains 13 residues. The CDR3 DNA reads as TGTGCCAGCAGTTTAGACAGGGGCTACGAGCAGTACTTC. Its translation is CASSLDRGYEQYF.

J is TRBJ2-2 and V is TRBV7-9, with D maybe TRBD2 (6 bases). The V end was cut by 2 bases, the J end by 6 bases, with 19 bases between. The CDR3 loop spans 17 amino acids. The germline V gene encodes CDR1 SEHNR and CDR2 FQNEAQ (reference sequence). CDR3 sequence: CASSLWLAHLDAGELFF. DNA of the CDR3: TGTGCCAGCAGCTTATGGCTAGCGCACCTGGACGCCGGGGAGCTGTTTTTT.

The gene calls are TRBV6-1 and TRBJ2-5; D remains unclear. The germline gives CDR1 MNHNS, CDR2 SASEGT. The CDR3 has 11 residues. Trimming removed 3 bases from V and 5 bases from J, with 4 bases in between. Written as DNA, the CDR3 is TGTGCCAGCAGTGATATGGAGACCCAGTACTTC. Its translation is CASSDMETQYF.

The V and J genes are TRBV6-2 or TRBV6-3 and TRBJ2-7; a weak D match, TRBD1 (5 bases). The V gene's germline CDR1 is MNHEY and CDR2 SVGEGT. V dropped 5 bases and J dropped 4 bases, with 18 bases sitting between them. CDR3 size: 15 residues. The CDR3 region is CASSAAQVPLYEQYF. Written as DNA, the CDR3 is TGTGCCAGCAGTGCAGCACAGGTTCCCCTGTACGAGCAGTACTTC.

The DNA for the CDR3 is TGTGCCAGCAGCGACGCCACTAGCGGGGGGAGCTCCTACGAGCAGTACTTC. This translates into CASSDATSGGSSYEQYF. The chain employs TRBV7-9 and TRBJ2-7; 12 bases are shared with TRBD2. The CDR3 loop spans 17 amino acids. The germline gives CDR1 SEHNR, CDR2 FQNEAQ (reference sequence). V trimming: 5 bases; J trimming: 0 bases; junction bases outside the gene matches: 8. The full variable domain, completed using reference TRBV7-9 and TRBJ2-7, is DTGVSQNPRHKITKRGQNVTFRCDPISEHNRLYWYRQTLGQGPEFLTYFQNEAQLEKSRLLSDRFSAERPKGSFSTLEIQRTEQGDSAMYLCASSDATSGGSSYEQYFGPGTRLTVT.

CDR3 in amino acids: CASSLTGLYYGYTF. CDR3 coding DNA: TGCGCCAGCAGCTTGACAGGGCTTTACTATGGCTACACCTTC. This chain joins TRBV5-1 and TRBJ1-2; D possibly corresponds to TRBD1 (6 bases). This CDR3 contains 14 residues. Trimming removed 1 base from V and 3 bases from J, with 10 bases in between. CDR1 SGHRS and CDR2 YFSETQ come from the germline V gene.

This chain uses TRBV5-4 with TRBJ1-2, with 9 bases matching TRBD1. The CDR3 sequence is 15 residues long. Germline V lookup: CDR1 SGHNT, CDR2 YYREEE (reference sequence). Trimming took 1 base from V and 5 from J; bases not matched to a gene: 6. The CDR3 region is CASSLRRQGEYGYTF. CDR3 coding DNA: TGTGCCAGCAGCTTGAGGCGACAGGGGGAATATGGCTACACCTTC.

The chain combines TRBV29-1 with TRBJ1-2, with a tentative D call TRBD1 (6 bases). The CDR3 covers 11 residues. V gave up 7 bases and J gave up 6 bases, with 12 bases separating them. The germline V gene has CDR1 SQVTM and CDR2 ANQGSEA. The CDR3: CSAGDNHGYTF. The CDR3 bases are TGCAGCGCCGGGGACAATCATGGCTACACCTTC.

This chain connects TRBV30 to TRBJ2-3; D is possibly TRBD2 (6 bases). V lost 0 bases to trimming and J lost 4 bases, with 14 bases between them. CDR3 length equals 15 residues. CDR1 and CDR2 (germline): GTSNPN, SVGIG (reference sequence). This chain's CDR3 is CAWSVGSVAADTQYF. The CDR3 DNA reads TGTGCCTGGAGTGTCGGTAGTGTAGCGGCAGATACGCAGTATTTT.

The J gene is TRBJ1-1, the V gene TRBV7-9, with a weak D call TRBD1 (5 bases). Germline CDR1 is SEHNR and CDR2 is FQNEAQ (reference sequence). The CDR3 totals 15 residues. Trimming shortened V by 0 bases and J by 5 bases, and 13 bases separated the two germline ends. Here the CDR3 DNA reads TGTGCCAGCAGCTTAGCAGGTTCCGGGGGGACTGAAGCTTTCTTT. Residues: CASSLAGSGGTEAFF.

The chain employs TRBV7-9 and TRBJ1-5, with D perhaps TRBD1 (5 bases). V was clipped by 2 bases and J by 3 bases, with 11 bases between them. The germline gives CDR1 SEHNR, CDR2 FQNEAQ (reference sequence). This CDR3 contains 15 residues. As DNA, the CDR3 is TGTGCCAGCAGCTTAATTGGAGGGGCCAATCAGCCCCAGCATTTT. It specifies CASSLIGGANQPQHF. The variable domain in full, completed from reference TRBV7-9 and TRBJ1-5, reads DTGVSQNPRHKITKRGQNVTFRCDPISEHNRLYWYRQTLGQGPEFLTYFQNEAQLEKSRLLSDRFSAERPKGSFSTLEIQRTEQGDSAMYLCASSLIGGANQPQHFGDGTRLSIL.

V and J are TRBV14 and TRBJ1-2; D unresolved. Looked up from germline, CDR1 is SGHDN and CDR2 is FVKESK. The CDR3 is made up of 13 amino acids. The germline V and J ends were trimmed by 4 bases and 5 bases, with 11 bases remaining between them. CDR3 sequence: CASSPLAVYGYTF. CDR3 coding DNA: TGTGCCAGCAGCCCCCTAGCGGTATATGGCTACACCTTC. Full variable domain (rest looked up from reference TRBV14 and TRBJ1-2): EAGVTQFPSHSVIEKGQTVTLRCDPISGHDNLYWYRRVMGKEIKFLLHFVKESKQDESGMPNNRFLAERTGGTYSTLKVQPAELEDSGVYFCASSPLAVYGYTFGSGTRLTVV.